The sequence of this T cell receptor (beta chain) was determined in a study of blood T cell repertoires in COVID-19. Clones were read by immunoSEQ multiplex PCR, and TCRdb kept only the in-frame ones, dropping some. Here the sample spans tens of thousands of clones, approximately 79% being singletons. CDR3 size: 17 residues. After removal of 0 bases from V and 4 bases from J, the junction contained 9 bases not matched to a gene. Germline V gene data show CDR1 as LGHNA and CDR2 as YNFKEQ. This chain uses TRBV4-2 with TRBJ2-5; TRBD1 matches 9 bases. The receptor comes from a woman between 50 and 59 years old with acute or convalescent COVID-19. Sample: peripheral blood. CDR3 nucleotides: TGTGCCAGCAGCCAAGACCCCGTTACAGGGGGCGGAGAGACCCAGTACTTC. Its protein is CASSQDPVTGGGETQYF.